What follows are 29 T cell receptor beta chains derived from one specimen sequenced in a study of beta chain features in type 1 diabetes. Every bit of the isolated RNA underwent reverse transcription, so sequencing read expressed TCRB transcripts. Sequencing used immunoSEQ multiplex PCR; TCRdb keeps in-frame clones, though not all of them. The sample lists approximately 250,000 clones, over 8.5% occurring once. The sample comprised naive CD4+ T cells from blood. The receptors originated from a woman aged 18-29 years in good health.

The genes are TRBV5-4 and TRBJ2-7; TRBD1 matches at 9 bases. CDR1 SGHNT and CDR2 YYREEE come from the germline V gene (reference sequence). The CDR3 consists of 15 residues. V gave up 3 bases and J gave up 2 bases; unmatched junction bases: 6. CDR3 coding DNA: TGTGCCAGCAGCTCCGGTGGGGACAGGGCCTACGAGCAGTACTTC. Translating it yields CASSSGGDRAYEQYF.

The CDR3 DNA sequence: TGCGCCAGCAGCTTAGCCTGGACTAGCGGGGAGCAGTTCTTC. The encoded protein is CASSLAWTSGEQFF. V and J are TRBV5-1 and TRBJ2-1; TRBD2 matches 11 bases. Unmatched junction bases numbered 5, after V lost 2 bases and J lost 10 bases. The CDR3 runs to 14 residues. Germline CDR1 is SGHRS and CDR2 is YFSETQ.

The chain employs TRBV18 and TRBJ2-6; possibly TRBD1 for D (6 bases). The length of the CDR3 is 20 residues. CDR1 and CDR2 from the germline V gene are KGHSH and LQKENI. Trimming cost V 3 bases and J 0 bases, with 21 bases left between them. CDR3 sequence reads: CASSPLVYPGQASGANVLTF. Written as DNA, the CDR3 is TGTGCCAGCTCACCCTTAGTCTATCCGGGACAAGCCTCTGGGGCCAACGTCCTGACTTTC.

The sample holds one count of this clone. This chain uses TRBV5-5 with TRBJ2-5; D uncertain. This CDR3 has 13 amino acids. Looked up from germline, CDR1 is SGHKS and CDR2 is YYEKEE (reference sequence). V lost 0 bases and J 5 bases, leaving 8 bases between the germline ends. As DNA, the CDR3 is TGTGCCAGCAGCTTGGTATCCGTGGAGACCCAGTACTTC. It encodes CASSLVSVETQYF.

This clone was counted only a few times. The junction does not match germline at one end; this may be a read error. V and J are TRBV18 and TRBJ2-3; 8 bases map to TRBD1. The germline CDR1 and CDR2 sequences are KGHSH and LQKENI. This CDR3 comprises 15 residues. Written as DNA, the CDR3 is TGTGCCAGCTCACCTCGGGACAGGAGCATAGATACGCAGTATTTT. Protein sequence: CASSPRDRSIDTQYF.

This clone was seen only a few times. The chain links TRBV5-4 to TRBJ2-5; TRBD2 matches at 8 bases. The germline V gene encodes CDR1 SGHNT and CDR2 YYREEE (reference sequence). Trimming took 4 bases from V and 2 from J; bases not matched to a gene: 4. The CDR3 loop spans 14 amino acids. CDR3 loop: CASSKTSVQETQYF. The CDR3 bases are TGTGCCAGCAGCAAGACTAGCGTGCAAGAGACCCAGTACTTC.

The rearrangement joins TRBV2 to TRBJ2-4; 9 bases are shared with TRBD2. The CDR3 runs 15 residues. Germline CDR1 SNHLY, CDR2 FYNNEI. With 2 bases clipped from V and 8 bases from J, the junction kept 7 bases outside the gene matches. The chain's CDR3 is CASSETSGRIDIQYF. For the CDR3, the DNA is TGTGCCAGCAGTGAAACCAGCGGGAGGATTGACATTCAGTACTTC.

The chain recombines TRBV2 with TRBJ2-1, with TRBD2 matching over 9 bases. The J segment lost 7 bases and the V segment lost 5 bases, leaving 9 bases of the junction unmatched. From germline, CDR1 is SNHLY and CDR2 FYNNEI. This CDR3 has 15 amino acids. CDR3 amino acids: CASSPSRGGPNEQFF. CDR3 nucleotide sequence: TGTGCCAGCAGTCCCTCGCGGGGGGGACCAAATGAGCAGTTCTTC.

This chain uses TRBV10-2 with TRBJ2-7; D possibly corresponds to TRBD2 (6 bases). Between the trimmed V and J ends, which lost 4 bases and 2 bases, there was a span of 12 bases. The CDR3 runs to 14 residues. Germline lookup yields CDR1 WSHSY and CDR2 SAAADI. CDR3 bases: TGCGCCAGCAGTGCCTGGGGGGAAGCCTACGAGCAGTACTTC. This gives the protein CASSAWGEAYEQYF.

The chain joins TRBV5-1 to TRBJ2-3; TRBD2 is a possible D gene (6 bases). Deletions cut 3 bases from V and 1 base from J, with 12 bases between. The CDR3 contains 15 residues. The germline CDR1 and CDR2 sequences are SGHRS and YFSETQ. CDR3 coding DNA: TGCGCCAGCAGCTCGGGCGCTAGCGGCACAGATACGCAGTATTTT. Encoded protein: CASSSGASGTDTQYF.

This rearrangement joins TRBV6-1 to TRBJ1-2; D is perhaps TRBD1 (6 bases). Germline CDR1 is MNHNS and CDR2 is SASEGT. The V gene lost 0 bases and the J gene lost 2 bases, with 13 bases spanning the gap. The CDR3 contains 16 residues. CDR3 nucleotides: TGTGCCAGCAGTGAAGCATCAGGGGACGGAAACTATGGCTACACCTTC. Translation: CASSEASGDGNYGYTF.

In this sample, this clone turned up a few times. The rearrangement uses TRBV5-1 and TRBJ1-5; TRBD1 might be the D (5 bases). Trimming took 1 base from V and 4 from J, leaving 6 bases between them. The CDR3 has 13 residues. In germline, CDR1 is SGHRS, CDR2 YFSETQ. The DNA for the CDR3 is TGCGCCAGCAGCTTGCAGGGAAATCAGCCCCAGCATTTT. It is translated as CASSLQGNQPQHF.

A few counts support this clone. The DNA of the CDR3 is TGTGCCAGCAGCTCCAGGACAGGGTATCAGCCCCAGCATTTT. Protein: CASSSRTGYQPQHF. The chain links TRBV7-8 to TRBJ1-5; 8 bases map to TRBD1. With V trimmed by 4 bases and J by 5 bases, 4 bases remained unmatched. The V gene's germline CDR1 is SGHVS and CDR2 FQNEAQ. The length of the CDR3 is 14 residues.

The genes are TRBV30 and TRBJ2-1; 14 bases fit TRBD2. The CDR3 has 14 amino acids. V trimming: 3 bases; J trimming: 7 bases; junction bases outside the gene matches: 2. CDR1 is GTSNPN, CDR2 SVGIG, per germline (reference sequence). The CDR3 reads CAWSGTSGSNEQFF. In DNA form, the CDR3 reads TGTGCCTGGAGCGGGACTAGCGGGAGTAATGAGCAGTTCTTC.

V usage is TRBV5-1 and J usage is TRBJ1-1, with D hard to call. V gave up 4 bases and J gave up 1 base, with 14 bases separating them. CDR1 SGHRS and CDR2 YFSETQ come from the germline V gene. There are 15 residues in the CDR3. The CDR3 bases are TGCGCCAGCAGCCCTAGGTCGGAGCCGAACACTGAAGCTTTCTTT. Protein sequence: CASSPRSEPNTEAFF.

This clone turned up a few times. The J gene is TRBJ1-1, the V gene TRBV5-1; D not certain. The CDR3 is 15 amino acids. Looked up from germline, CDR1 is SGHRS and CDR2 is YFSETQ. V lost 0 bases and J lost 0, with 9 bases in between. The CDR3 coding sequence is TGCGCCAGCAGCTTGGCACAAATCATGAACACTGAAGCTTTCTTT. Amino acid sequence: CASSLAQIMNTEAFF.

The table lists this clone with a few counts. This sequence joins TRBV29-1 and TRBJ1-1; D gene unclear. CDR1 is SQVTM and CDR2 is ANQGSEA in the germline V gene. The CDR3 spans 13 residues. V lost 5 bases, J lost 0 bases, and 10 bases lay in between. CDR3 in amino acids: CSVSGLMNTEAFF. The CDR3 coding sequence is TGCAGCGTTTCTGGACTGATGAACACTGAAGCTTTCTTT.

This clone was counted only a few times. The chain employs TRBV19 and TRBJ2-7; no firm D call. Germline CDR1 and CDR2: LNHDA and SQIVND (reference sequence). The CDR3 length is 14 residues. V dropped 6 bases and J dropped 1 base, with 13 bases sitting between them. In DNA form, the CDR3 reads TGTGCCAGTAGCAACCCGGCAGGTTCCTACGAGCAGTACTTC. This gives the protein CASSNPAGSYEQYF.

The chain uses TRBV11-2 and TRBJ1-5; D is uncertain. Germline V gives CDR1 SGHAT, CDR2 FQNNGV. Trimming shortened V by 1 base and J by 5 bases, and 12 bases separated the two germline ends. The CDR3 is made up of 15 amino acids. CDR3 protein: CASSLGVGVYQPQHF. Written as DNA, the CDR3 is TGTGCCAGCAGCTTAGGGGTCGGAGTCTATCAGCCCCAGCATTTT. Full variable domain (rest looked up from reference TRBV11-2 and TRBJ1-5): EAGVAQSPRYKIIEKRQSVAFWCNPISGHATLYWYQQILGQGPKLLIQFQNNGVVDDSQLPKDRFSAERLKGVDSTLKIQPAKLEDSAVYLCASSLGVGVYQPQHFGDGTRLSIL.

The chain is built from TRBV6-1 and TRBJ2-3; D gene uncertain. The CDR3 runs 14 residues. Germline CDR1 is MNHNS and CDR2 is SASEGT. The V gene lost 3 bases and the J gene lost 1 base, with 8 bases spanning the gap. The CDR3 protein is CASSDYPRTDTQYF. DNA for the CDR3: TGTGCCAGCAGTGATTATCCCCGCACAGATACGCAGTATTTT.

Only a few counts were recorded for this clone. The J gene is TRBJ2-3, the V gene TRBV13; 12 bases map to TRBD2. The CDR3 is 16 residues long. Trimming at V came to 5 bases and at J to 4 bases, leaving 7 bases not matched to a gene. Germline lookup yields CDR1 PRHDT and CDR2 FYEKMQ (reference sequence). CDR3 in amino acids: CASSPRTSGNADTQYF. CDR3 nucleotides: TGTGCCAGCAGCCCCCGGACTAGCGGGAATGCAGATACGCAGTATTTT. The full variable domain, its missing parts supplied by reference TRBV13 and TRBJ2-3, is AAGVIQSPRHLIKEKRETATLKCYPIPRHDTVYWYQQGPGQDPQFLISFYEKMQSDKGSIPDRFSAQQFSDYHSELNMSSLELGDSALYFCASSPRTSGNADTQYFGPGTRLTVL.

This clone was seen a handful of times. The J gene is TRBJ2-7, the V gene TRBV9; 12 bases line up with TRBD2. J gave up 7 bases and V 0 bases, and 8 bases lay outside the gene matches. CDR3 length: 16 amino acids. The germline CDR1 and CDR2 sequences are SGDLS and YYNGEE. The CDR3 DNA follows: TGTGCCAGCAGCGTAGACCCTAGCGGGAGGGCGGGGGAGCAGTACTTC. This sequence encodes CASSVDPSGRAGEQYF.

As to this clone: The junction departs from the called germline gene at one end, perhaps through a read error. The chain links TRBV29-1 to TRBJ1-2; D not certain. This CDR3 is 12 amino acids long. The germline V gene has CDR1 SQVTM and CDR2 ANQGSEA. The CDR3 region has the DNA TGCAGCACCGAGGTGACTAAATATGGCTACACCTTC. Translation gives CSTEVTKYGYTF. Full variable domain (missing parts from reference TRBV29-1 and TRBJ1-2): SAVISQKPSRDICQRGTSLTIQCQVDSQVTMMFWYRQQPGQSLTLIATANQGSEATYESGFVIDKFPISRPNLTFSTLTVSNMSPEDSSIYLCSTEVTKYGYTFGSGTRLTVV.

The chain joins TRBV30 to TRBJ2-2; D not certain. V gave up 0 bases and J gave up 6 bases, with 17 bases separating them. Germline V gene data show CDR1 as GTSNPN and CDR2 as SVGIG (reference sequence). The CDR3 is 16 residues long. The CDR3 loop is CAWSVERAFGPGELFF. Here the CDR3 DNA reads TGTGCCTGGAGTGTAGAGCGAGCGTTTGGTCCCGGGGAGCTGTTTTTT.

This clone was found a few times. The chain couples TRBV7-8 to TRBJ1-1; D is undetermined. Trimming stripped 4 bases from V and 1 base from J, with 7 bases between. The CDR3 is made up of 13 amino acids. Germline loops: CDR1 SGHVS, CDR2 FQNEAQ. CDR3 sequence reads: CASSSDWNTEAFF. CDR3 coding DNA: TGTGCCAGCAGCTCGGACTGGAACACTGAAGCTTTCTTT.

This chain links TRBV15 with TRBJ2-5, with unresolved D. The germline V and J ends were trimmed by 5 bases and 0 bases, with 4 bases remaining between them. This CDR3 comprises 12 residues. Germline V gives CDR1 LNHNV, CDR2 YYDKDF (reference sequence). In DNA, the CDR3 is TGTGCCACCAGCCCCGACCAAGAGACCCAGTACTTC. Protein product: CATSPDQETQYF.

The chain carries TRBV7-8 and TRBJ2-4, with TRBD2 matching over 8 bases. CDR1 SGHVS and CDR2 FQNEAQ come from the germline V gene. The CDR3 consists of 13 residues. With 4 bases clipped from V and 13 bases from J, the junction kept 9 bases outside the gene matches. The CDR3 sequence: CASSSLREGRQYF. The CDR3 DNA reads TGTGCCAGCAGCTCCCTCCGGGAGGGTCGCCAGTACTTC.

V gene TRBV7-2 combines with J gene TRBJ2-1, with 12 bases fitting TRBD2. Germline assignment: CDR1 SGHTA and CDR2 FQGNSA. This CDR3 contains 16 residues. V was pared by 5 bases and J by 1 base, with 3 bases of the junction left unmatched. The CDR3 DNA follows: TGTGCCAGCAGCCGGACTAGCGGGACATCCTACAATGAGCAGTTCTTC. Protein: CASSRTSGTSYNEQFF.

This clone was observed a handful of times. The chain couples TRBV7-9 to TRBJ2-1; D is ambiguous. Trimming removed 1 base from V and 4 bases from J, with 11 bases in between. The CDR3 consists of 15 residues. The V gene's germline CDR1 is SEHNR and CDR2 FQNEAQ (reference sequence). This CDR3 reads CASSLGVAEYNEQFF. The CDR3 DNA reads TGTGCCAGCAGCTTAGGGGTTGCGGAGTACAATGAGCAGTTCTTC.